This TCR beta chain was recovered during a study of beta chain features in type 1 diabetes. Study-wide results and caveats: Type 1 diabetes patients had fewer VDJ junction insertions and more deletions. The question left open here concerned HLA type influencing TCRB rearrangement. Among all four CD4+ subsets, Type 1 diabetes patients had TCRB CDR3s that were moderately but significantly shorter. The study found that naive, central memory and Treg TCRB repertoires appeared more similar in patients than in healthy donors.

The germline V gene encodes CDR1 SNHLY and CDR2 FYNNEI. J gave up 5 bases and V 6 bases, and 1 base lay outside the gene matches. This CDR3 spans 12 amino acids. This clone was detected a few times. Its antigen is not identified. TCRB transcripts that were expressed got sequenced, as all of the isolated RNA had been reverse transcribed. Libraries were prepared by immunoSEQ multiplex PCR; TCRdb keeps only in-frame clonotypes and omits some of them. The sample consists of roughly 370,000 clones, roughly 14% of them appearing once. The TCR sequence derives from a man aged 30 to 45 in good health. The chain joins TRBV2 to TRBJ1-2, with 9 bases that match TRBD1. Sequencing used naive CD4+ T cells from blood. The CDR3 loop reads CASRDRGYGYTF. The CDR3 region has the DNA TGTGCCAGCAGAGACAGGGGGTATGGCTACACCTTC.